The present T cell receptor beta chain was sequenced within a study of T cell responses to AZD1222 COVID-19 vaccine. Germline V lookup: CDR1 SGHVS, CDR2 FQNEAQ. Trimming pared 5 bases from V and 1 base from J, leaving 12 bases between. CDR3 length: 15 residues. TCRdb's copy holds only in-frame clones and misses some; the assay was immunoSEQ multiplex PCR. In the table there are 70,000 or so clones, less than 85% of which are singletons. As regards this clone: Its target is unknown.

Study conclusions and caveats: Donor demographics were predominantly white British with a female majority; clonal diversity may be underestimated. Spike-specific TCR breadth and depth rose after two AZD1222 doses. Regions 160-218 and 743-854 held dominance among vaccine-associated CD4 TCRs, which spanned spike. Repertoire sampling happened only post peak T cell response.

The sequence derives from an adult in good health. The sample here was peripheral blood, taken on day 0 of MenACWY control vaccination. The chain couples TRBV7-8 to TRBJ1-5; perhaps TRBD1 as D (6 bases). Written as DNA, the CDR3 is TGTGCCAGCAGCCAGGGGAGGGTCAGCAATCAGCCCCAGCATTTT. Translating gives CASSQGRVSNQPQHF.